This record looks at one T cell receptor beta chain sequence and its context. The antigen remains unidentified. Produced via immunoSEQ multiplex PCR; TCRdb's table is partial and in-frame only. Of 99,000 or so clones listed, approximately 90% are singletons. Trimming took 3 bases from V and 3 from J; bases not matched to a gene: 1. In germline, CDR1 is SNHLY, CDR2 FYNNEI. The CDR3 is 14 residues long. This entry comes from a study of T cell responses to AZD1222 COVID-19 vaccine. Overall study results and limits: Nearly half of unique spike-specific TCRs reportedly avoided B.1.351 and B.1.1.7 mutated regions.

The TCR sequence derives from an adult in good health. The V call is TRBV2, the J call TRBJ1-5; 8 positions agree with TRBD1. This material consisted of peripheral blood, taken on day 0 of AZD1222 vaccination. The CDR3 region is CASSEGQDNQPQHF. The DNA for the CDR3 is TGTGCCAGCAGTGAGGGACAGGACAATCAGCCCCAGCATTTT.